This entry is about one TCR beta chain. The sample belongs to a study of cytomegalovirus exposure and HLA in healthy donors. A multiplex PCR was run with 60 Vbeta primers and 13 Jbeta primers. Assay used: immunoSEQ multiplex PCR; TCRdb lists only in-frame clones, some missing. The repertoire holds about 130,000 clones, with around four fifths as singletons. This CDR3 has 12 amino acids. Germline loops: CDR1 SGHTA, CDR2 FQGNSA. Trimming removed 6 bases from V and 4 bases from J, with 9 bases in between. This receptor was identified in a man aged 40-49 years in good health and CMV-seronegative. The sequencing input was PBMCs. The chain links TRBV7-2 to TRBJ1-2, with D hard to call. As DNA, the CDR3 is TGTGCCAGCAGGAGGGTTGTCTATGGCTACACCTTC. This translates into CASRRVVYGYTF.